The rows below give T cell receptor beta chains drawn from one sample of a study of blood T cell repertoires in COVID-19. The method was immunoSEQ multiplex PCR; TCRdb's version includes in-frame clones alone and lacks a portion of them. The sample has a few hundred thousand clones; 85% are singletons. Sequenced input: peripheral blood. The receptors shown here come from a woman aged 18-29 years with acute or convalescent COVID-19. The CDR3 runs from the conserved cysteine through the conserved F or W. The D gene is left open where the match is weak. Where a row states a size, it is once, few, many or the class of an expanded clone; other rows omit it.

size	V	J	length	D	CDR3	DNA
.	TRBV27	TRBJ1-5	17	TRBD1	CASSLLWAGGVLGPQHF	TGTGCCAGCAGTTTACTTTGGGCAGGGGGCGTTTTAGGTCCCCAGCATTTT
few	TRBV12-5	TRBJ1-1	13	TRBD1	CASGIDRGTEAFF	TGTGCTAGTGGTATCGACAGGGGAACTGAAGCTTTCTTT
.	TRBV5-1	TRBJ2-2	16	TRBD1	CASSLGQAYVTGELFF	TGCGCCAGCAGCCTTGGACAGGCTTATGTCACCGGGGAGCTGTTTTTT
.	TRBV15	TRBJ2-7	13	.	CATSRDQGYEQYF	TGTGCCACCAGCAGAGATCAGGGTTACGAGCAGTACTTC
.	TRBV7-9	TRBJ2-7	11	.	CASSSTYEQYF	TGTGCCAGCAGCTCCACCTACGAGCAGTACTTC
.	TRBV28	TRBJ2-1	11	.	CASSSNNEQFF	TGTGCCAGCAGTTCTAACAATGAGCAGTTCTTC
few	TRBV29-1	TRBJ1-2	11	.	CSVTVNYGYTF	TGCAGCGTGACAGTTAACTATGGCTACACCTTC
.	TRBV5-1	TRBJ1-1	12	.	CASSETDSEAFF	TGCGCCAGCAGCGAGACGGACAGCGAAGCTTTCTTT
.	TRBV9	TRBJ1-3	15	.	CASSVIPGSGNTIYF	TGTGCCAGCAGCGTGATTCCGGGCTCTGGAAACACCATATATTTT
.	TRBV2	TRBJ2-5	12	.	CASSGYQETQYF	TGTGCCAGTTCAGGGTACCAAGAGACCCAGTACTTC
once	TRBV9	TRBJ2-7	16	.	CASSPQGEAAFTEQYF	TGTGCCAGCAGCCCACAAGGAGAAGCGGCATTCACCGAGCAGTACTTC
.	TRBV27	TRBJ1-5	14	.	CASSLLGVNQPQHF	TGTGCCAGCAGTTTGTTAGGGGTTAATCAGCCCCAGCATTTT
.	TRBV19	TRBJ2-3	14	TRBD1	CATAGTGSTDTQYF	TGTGCCACCGCCGGGACAGGGTCCACAGATACGCAGTATTTT
.	TRBV24-1	TRBJ1-1	13	.	CATSDLRTGRAFF	TGTGCCACCAGTGATCTCCGAACAGGGAGAGCTTTCTTT
.	TRBV11-1	TRBJ1-1	14	.	CASSSKPGVAEAFF	TGTGCCAGCAGCTCAAAACCAGGGGTGGCTGAAGCTTTCTTT
.	TRBV10-3	TRBJ2-3	17	.	CAISGGAGQTSTDTQYF	TGTGCCATCAGTGGGGGCGCGGGGCAAACTAGCACAGATACGCAGTATTTT
.	TRBV13	TRBJ1-4	16	TRBD1	CASSLTGIATNEKLFF	TGTGCCAGCAGTCTGACAGGGATTGCAACTAATGAAAAACTGTTTTTT
.	TRBV5-8	TRBJ2-1	14	.	CASSLAERVDEQFF	TGTGCCAGCAGCTTGGCGGAGCGTGTAGATGAGCAGTTCTTC
.	TRBV28	TRBJ1-2	14	TRBD1	CASSPRLDRVGYTF	TGTGCCAGCAGTCCTCGATTGGACAGGGTCGGCTACACCTTC
.	TRBV4-1	TRBJ2-5	18	TRBD1	CASSQTLKTGGSGVTQYF	TGCGCCAGCAGCCAAACCCTCAAAACAGGGGGCTCGGGAGTGACCCAGTACTTC
few	TRBV5-1	TRBJ1-4	12	.	CASSFSFEKLFF	TGCGCCAGCAGCTTTAGCTTTGAAAAACTGTTTTTT
.	TRBV28	TRBJ2-7	12	TRBD2	CASSLGGTPRDF	TGTGCCAGCAGCCTCGGGGGGACCCCTCGAGACTTC
few	TRBV10-3	TRBJ1-5	13	.	CAITRDINQPQHF	TGTGCCATCACCAGGGACATTAATCAGCCCCAGCATTTT
.	TRBV28	TRBJ1-2	14	TRBD1	CASNILGGGYGYTF	TGTGCCAGCAATATACTAGGGGGCGGCTATGGCTACACCTTC
.	TRBV18	TRBJ1-5	16	TRBD1	CASSPPKTGGNQPQHF	TGTGCCAGCTCACCTCCTAAGACAGGGGGCAATCAGCCCCAGCATTTT
.	TRBV12-5	TRBJ2-7	11	.	CASGPGNEQYF	TGTGCTAGTGGTCCGGGTAACGAGCAGTACTTC
.	TRBV9	TRBJ2-5	15	.	CASSVGWGRQETQYF	TGTGCCAGCAGCGTAGGGTGGGGCAGACAAGAGACCCAGTACTTC
.	TRBV4-1	TRBJ1-5	16	.	CASSRSTGFSNQPQHF	TGCGCCAGCAGCCGGAGCACAGGATTTAGCAATCAGCCCCAGCATTTT
.	TRBV4-1	TRBJ2-7	17	.	CASSLQQDALVSYEQYF	TGCGCCAGCAGCCTTCAACAGGACGCGCTCGTCTCCTACGAGCAGTACTTC
few	TRBV29-1	TRBJ1-4	13	TRBD1	CSVSDRGAGKLFF	TGCAGCGTTTCGGACAGGGGCGCCGGAAAACTGTTTTTT
.	TRBV6-6	TRBJ1-4	14	.	CASSYRTTTEKLFF	TGTGCCAGCAGTTATAGGACGACTACCGAAAAACTGTTTTTT